The clone carrying this T cell receptor (beta chain) was recorded only once. Per the original methods: The authors estimated nucleated cell counts from reference gene primer amplification. Assay: immunoSEQ multiplex PCR; the TCRdb copy retains only in-frame clones and omits some. V and J calls plus clone size are reproduced from that table; the DNA served to infer D and trimming. The sample comprises roughly 300,000 clones, 90% of which are singletons, and nearly 7% rests with the top ten. This CDR3 spans 13 amino acids. Germline V gene data show CDR1 as SGHRS and CDR2 as YFSETQ. The trim removed 2 bases at V and 5 bases at J, leaving 3 bases unmatched. This entry comes from a study of blood T cell repertoires in COVID-19. The overall study: T cells, B-cell-depleted T cells, or PBMCs supplied cDNA or gDNA.

Followed longitudinally, the Seattle patients had been enrolled during active infection. This chain joins TRBV5-1 and TRBJ2-7; 8 nucleotides agree with TRBD2. The TCR comes from a woman aged 30 to 39 with COVID-19, enrolled during active disease. The specimen sequenced was peripheral blood. The CDR3 coding sequence is TGCGCCAGCAGCTTCGCCGGGAGGGACGAGCAGTACTTC. This codes for CASSFAGRDEQYF.